A selection of T cell receptor beta chains follows, all from one sample in a study of cytomegalovirus exposure and HLA in healthy donors. Sequencing used immunoSEQ multiplex PCR; TCRdb keeps in-frame clones, though not all of them. The sample lists approximately 150,000 clones, about 80% seen once, with 6% to 7.5% in the top ten. The material sequenced was PBMCs. The origin of the receptors is a young man in good health and CMV-seropositive. Each CDR3 is given without its conserved first and last residue. Each record gives: J gene, V gene, D gene, clone size, CDR3 protein. D genes are given only for firm matches. Some rows mark clone size as missing; the rest say once, few, many or name a class of expanded clone.

TRBJ2-2 | TRBV4-1 | - | - | ASSQAGWGIGTNTGELF
- | TRBV4-2 | TRBD1 | - | ASSHGTRDRVHEQY
TRBJ2-2 | TRBV30 | TRBD1 | once | AWRPYRGSGAGELF
TRBJ1-4 | TRBV9 | TRBD1 | - | ASSVGGGSSNEKLF
TRBJ2-2 | TRBV11-3 | - | - | ASSLDGDNTGELF
TRBJ1-6 | TRBV6-1 | TRBD1 | - | ASSERLAGTGNSPLH
TRBJ2-7 | TRBV19 | TRBD2 | - | ASKVSGSYEQY
TRBJ1-3 | TRBV15 | - | - | ATSRTGLSSGNTIY
TRBJ2-7 | TRBV27 | TRBD2 | once | ASSLSLAGSYEQY
TRBJ2-1 | TRBV30 | - | - | AWSKNSLYNEQF
TRBJ1-1 | TRBV7-8 | TRBD1 | - | ASSVYRGPTEAF
TRBJ1-4 | TRBV5-4 | TRBD1 | - | ASSPRQGISEKLF
TRBJ2-3 | TRBV5-1 | - | few | ASKAVVNTDTQY